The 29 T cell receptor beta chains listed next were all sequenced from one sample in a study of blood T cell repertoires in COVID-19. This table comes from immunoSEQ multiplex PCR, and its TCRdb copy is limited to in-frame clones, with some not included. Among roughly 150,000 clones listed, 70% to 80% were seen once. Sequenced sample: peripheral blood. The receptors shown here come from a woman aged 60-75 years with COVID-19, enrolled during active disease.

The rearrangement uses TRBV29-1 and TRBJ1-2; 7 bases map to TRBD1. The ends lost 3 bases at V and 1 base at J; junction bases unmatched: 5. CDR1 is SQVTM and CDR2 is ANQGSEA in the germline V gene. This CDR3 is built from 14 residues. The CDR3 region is CSVEEGANNYGYTF. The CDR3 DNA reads TGCAGCGTTGAGGAGGGGGCGAATAACTATGGCTACACCTTC.

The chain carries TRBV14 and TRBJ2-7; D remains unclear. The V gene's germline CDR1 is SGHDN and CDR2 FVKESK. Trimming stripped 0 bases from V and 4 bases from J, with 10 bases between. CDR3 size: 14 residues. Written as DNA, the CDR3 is TGTGCCAGCAGCCAAGACCGTGGCAGTTACGAGCAGTACTTC. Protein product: CASSQDRGSYEQYF.

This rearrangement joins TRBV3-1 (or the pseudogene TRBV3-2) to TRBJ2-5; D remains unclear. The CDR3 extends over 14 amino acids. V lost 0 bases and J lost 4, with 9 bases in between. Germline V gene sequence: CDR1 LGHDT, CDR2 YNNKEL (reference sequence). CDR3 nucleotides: TGTGCCAGCAGCCAAGAAGCAAAGAGAGAGACCCAGTACTTC. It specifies CASSQEAKRETQYF.

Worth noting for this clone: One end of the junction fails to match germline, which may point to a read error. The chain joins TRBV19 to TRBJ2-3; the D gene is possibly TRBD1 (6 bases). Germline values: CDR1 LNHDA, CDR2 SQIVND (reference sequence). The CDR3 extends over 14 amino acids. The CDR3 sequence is CASSLDRITDTQYF. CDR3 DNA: TGTGCCAGTAGTTTAGACAGGATCACAGATACGCAGTATTTT.

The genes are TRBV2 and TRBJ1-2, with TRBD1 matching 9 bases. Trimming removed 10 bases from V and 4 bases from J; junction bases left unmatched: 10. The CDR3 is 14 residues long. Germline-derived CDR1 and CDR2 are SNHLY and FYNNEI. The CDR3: CAIDTGQGLYGYTF. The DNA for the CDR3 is TGTGCCATCGACACTGGACAGGGGCTCTATGGCTACACCTTC.

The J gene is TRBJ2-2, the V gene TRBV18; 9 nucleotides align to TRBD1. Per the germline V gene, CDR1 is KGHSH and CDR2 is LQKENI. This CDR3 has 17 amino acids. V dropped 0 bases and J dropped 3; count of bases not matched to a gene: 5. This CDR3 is CASSPPDRGLDTGELFF. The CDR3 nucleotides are TGTGCCAGCTCACCACCCGACAGGGGGTTGGACACCGGGGAGCTGTTTTTT.

The CDR3 loop reads CASSEVNIAGGRGIQYF. The CDR3 DNA sequence: TGTGCCAGCAGTGAAGTAAACATAGCGGGGGGGCGTGGAATTCAGTACTTC. The rearrangement links TRBV2 to TRBJ2-4; 11 bases agree with TRBD2. This CDR3 region has 17 residues. From germline, CDR1 is SNHLY and CDR2 FYNNEI. Germline trimming cut 1 base from V and 10 bases from J; bases unmatched to any gene: 12.

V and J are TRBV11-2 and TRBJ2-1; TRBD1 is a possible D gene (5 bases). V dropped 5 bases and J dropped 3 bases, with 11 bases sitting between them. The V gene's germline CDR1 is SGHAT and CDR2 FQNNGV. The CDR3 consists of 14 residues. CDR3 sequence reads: CASSGALFYNEQFF. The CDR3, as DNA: TGTGCCAGCAGCGGGGCTTTATTCTACAATGAGCAGTTCTTC.

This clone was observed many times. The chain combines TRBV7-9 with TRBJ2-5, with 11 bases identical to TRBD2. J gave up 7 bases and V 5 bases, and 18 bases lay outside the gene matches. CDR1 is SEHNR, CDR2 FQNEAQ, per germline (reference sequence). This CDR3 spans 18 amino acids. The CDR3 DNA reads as TGTGCCAGCAGCCCCCCTCTTCGACTAGCGGGACTTCAGGGGACCCAGTACTTC. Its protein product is CASSPPLRLAGLQGTQYF.

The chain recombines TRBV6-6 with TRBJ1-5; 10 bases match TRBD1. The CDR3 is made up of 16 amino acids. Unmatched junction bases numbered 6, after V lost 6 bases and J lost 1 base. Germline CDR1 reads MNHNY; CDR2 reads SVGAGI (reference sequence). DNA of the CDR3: TGTGCCAGCAGCAGACCGGGACAGGGGAGCAATCAGCCCCAGCATTTT. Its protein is CASSRPGQGSNQPQHF.

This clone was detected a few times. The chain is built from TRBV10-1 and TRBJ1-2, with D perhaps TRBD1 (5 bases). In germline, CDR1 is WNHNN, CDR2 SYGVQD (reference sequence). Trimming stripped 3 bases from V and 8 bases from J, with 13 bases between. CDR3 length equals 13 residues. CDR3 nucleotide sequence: TGCGCCAGCAGTGAAGCAGGGAACTCCGGCTACACCTTC. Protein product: CASSEAGNSGYTF.

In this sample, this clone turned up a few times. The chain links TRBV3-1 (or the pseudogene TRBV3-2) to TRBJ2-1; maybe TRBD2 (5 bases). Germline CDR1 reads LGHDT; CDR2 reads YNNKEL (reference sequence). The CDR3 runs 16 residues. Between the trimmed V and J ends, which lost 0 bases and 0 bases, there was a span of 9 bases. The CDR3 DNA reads TGTGCCAGCAGCCAAGATGCTAGCCACTCCTACAATGAGCAGTTCTTC. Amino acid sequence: CASSQDASHSYNEQFF.

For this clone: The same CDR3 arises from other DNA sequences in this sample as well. Here the CDR3 reads CASSSRQGGYNEQFF. The DNA of the CDR3 is TGTGCCAGCAGCTCAAGACAGGGGGGGTACAATGAGCAGTTCTTC. The rearrangement links TRBV7-3 to TRBJ2-1, with 9 bases fitting TRBD1. The CDR3 totals 15 residues. V shed 4 bases, J shed 4 bases, and the junction held 5 bases outside the gene matches. Germline V CDR1 and CDR2: SGHTA, FQGTGA.

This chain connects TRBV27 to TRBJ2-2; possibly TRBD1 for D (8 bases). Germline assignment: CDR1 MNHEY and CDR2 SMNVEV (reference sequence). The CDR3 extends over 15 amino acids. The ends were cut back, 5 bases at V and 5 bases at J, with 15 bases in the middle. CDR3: CASSLDRGGTGELFF. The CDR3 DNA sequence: TGTGCCAGCAGTCTCGACAGGGGAGGGACCGGGGAGCTGTTTTTT.

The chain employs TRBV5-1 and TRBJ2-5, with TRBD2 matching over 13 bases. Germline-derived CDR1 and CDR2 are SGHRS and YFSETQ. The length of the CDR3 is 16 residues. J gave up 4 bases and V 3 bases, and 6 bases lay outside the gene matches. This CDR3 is CASSSSLAGGRETQYF. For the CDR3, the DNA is TGCGCCAGCAGCTCCTCACTAGCGGGAGGGCGAGAGACCCAGTACTTC.

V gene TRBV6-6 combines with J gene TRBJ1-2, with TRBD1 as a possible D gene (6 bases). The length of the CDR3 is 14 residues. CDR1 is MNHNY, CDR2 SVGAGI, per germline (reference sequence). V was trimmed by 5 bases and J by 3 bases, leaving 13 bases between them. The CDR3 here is CASSPVGGDYGYTF. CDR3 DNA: TGTGCCAGCAGTCCCGTAGGGGGGGACTATGGCTACACCTTC.

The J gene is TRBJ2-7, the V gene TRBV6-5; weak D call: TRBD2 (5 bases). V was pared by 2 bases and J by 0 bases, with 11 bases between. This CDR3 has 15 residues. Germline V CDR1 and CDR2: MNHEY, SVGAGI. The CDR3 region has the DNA TGTGCCAGCAGTTACAATCCGGGGAGCTCCTACGAGCAGTACTTC. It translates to CASSYNPGSSYEQYF.

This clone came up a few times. The CDR3 sequence is CASSLLAGSNQPQHF. The CDR3 region has the DNA TGTGCCAGCAGTTTATTGGCAGGTAGCAATCAGCCCCAGCATTTT. The V gene is TRBV28, the J gene TRBJ1-5; D is ambiguous. The CDR3 has 15 amino acids. V was pared by 1 base and J by 0 bases, with 7 bases between. Germline lookup yields CDR1 MDHEN and CDR2 SYDVKM.

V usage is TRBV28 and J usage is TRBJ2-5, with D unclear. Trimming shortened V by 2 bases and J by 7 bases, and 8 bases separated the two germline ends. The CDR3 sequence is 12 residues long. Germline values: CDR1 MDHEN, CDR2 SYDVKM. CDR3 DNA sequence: TGTGCCAGCAGTTTACAACTCGGGACCCAGTACTTC. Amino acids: CASSLQLGTQYF.

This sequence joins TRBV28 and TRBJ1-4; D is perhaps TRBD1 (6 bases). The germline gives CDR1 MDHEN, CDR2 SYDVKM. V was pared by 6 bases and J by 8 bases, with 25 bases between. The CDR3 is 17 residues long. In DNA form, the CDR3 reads TGTGCCAGCAGCTCACCCCCGGGACACCCCTTCGAAGAAAAACTGTTTTTT. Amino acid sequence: CASSSPPGHPFEEKLFF.

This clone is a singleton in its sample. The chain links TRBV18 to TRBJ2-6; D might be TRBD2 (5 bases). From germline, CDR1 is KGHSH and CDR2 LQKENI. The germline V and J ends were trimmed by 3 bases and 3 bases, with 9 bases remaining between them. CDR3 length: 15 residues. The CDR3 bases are TGTGCCAGCTCACCTCTAGCTTTTGGGGCCAACGTCCTGACTTTC. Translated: CASSPLAFGANVLTF.

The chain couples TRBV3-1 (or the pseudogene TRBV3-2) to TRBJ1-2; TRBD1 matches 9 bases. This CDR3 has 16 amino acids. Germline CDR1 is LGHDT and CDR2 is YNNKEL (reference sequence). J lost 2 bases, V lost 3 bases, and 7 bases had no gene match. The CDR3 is CASSHIWDRENYGYTF. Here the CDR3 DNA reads TGTGCCAGCAGCCATATATGGGACAGGGAGAACTATGGCTACACCTTC.

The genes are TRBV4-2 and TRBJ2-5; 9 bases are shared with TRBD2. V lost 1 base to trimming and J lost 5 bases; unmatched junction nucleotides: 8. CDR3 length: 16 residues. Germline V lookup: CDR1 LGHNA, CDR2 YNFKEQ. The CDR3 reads CASSQAPGTSWETQYF. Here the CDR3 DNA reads TGTGCCAGCAGCCAAGCACCAGGGACTAGCTGGGAGACCCAGTACTTC.

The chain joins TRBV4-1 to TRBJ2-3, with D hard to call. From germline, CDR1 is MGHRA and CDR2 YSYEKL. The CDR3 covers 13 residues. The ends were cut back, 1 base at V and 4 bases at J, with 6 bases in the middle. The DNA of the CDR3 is TGCGCCAGCAGCCAAGTCGGTTCAGATACGCAGTATTTT. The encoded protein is CASSQVGSDTQYF.

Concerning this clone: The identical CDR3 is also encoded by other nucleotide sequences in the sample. CDR3 amino acids: CASSLDSPSTDTQYF. In DNA, the CDR3 is TGCGCCAGCAGCTTGGACAGCCCTAGCACAGATACGCAGTATTTT. The rearrangement joins TRBV5-1 to TRBJ2-3; the D is unclear. Germline CDR1 SGHRS, CDR2 YFSETQ. The CDR3 covers 15 residues. V lost 0 bases, J lost 0 bases, and 8 bases lay in between.

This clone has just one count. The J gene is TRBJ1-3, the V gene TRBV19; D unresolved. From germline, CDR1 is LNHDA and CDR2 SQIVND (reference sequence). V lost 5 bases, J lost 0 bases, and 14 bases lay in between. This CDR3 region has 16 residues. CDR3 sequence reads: CASSSAGFSSGNTIYF. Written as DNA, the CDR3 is TGTGCCAGTAGTTCCGCGGGTTTCAGCTCTGGAAACACCATATATTTT.

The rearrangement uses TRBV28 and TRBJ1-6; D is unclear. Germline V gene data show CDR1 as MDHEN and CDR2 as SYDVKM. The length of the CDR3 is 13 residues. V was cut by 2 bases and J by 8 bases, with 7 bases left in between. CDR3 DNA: TGTGCCAGCAGTTTACTCGGGGATTCACCCCTCCACTTT. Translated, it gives CASSLLGDSPLHF.

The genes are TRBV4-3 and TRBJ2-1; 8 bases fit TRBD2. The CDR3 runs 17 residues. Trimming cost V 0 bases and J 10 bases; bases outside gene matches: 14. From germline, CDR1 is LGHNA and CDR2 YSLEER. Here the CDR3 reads CASSQDSSVAGGNEQFF. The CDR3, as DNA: TGCGCCAGCAGCCAAGATAGCTCGGTGGCGGGAGGTAACGAGCAGTTCTTC.

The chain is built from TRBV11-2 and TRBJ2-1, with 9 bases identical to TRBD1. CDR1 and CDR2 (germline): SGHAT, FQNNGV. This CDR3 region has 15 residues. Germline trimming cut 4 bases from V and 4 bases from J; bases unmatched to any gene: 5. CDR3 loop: CASSYYRGLYNEQFF. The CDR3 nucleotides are TGTGCCAGCAGCTACTACAGGGGGCTTTACAATGAGCAGTTCTTC.